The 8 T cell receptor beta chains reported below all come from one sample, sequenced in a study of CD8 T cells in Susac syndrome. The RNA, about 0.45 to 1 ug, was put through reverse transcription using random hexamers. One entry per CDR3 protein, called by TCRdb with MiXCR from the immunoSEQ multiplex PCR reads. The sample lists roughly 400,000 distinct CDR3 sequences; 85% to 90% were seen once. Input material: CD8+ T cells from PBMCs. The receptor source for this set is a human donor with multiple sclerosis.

CDR3 nucleotide sequence: TGTGCCAGCAGCCAAGATATCGGGGTCACCGGGGAGCTGTTTTTT. It encodes CASSQDIGVTGELFF. This chain connects TRBV3-1 to TRBJ2-2; possibly TRBD2 for D (5 bases). This CDR3 has 15 residues. The V and J ends lost 0 bases and 4 bases respectively, with 9 bases between them. Germline CDR1 is LGHDT and CDR2 is YNNKEL (reference sequence).

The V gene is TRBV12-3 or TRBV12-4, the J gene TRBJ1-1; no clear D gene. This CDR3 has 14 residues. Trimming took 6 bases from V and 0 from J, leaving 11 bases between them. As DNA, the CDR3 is TGTGCCAGCAGCCCTATTGTCATGAACACTGAAGCTTTCTTT. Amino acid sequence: CASSPIVMNTEAFF.

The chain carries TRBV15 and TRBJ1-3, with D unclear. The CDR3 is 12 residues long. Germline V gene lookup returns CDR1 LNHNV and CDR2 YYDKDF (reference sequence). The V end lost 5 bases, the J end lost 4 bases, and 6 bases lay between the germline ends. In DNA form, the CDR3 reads TGTGCCACCAGCGGGGAAGGAAACACCATATATTTT. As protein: CATSGEGNTIYF.

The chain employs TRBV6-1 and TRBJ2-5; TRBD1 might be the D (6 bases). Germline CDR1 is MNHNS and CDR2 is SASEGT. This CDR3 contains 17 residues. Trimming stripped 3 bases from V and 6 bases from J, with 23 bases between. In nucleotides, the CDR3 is TGTGCCAGCAGTGAGGGGGCCGGGCCCATCCCGTTGAAGACCCAGTACTTC. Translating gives CASSEGAGPIPLKTQYF.

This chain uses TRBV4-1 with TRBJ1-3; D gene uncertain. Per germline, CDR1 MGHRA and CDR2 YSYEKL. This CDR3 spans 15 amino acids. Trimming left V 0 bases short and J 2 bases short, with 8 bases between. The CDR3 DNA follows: TGCGCCAGCAGCCAAGATGTTGGGACTGGAAACACCATATATTTT. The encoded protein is CASSQDVGTGNTIYF.

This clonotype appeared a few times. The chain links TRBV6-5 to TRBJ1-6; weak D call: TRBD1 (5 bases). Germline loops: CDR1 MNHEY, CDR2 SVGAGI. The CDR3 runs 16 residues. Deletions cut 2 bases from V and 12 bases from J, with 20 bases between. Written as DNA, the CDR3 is TGTGCCAGCAGTTACGGGGGGAATACTCAGGGTAGACCCCTCCACTTT. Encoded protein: CASSYGGNTQGRPLHF.

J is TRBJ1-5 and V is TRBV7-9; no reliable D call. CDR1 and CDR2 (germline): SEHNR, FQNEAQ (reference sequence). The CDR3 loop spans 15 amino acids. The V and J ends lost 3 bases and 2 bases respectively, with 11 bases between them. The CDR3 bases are TGTGCCAGCAGCTTTGGTTCGGAAGGCAATCAGCCCCAGCATTTT. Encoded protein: CASSFGSEGNQPQHF.

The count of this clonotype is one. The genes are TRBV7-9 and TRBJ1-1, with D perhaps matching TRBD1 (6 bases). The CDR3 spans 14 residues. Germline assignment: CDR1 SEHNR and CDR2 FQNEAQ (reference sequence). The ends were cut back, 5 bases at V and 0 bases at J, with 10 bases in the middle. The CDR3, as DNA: TGTGCCAGCAGCCACCGGGACATGAACACTGAAGCTTTCTTT. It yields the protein CASSHRDMNTEAFF. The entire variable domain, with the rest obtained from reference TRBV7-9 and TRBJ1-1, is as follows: DTGVSQNPRHKITKRGQNVTFRCDPISEHNRLYWYRQTLGQGPEFLTYFQNEAQLEKSRLLSDRFSAERPKGSFSTLEIQRTEQGDSAMYLCASSHRDMNTEAFFGQGTRLTVV.